Presented here are 31 T cell receptor beta chains from one specimen sequenced in a study of blood T cell repertoires in COVID-19. Profiled with immunoSEQ multiplex PCR; TCRdb holds only in-frame clones, not every one. The sample consists of 60,000 or so clones, 84% of them appearing once. The sequenced material came from peripheral blood. The receptor set was obtained from a woman at least 80 years old with acute or convalescent COVID-19.

The chain employs TRBV6-8 and TRBJ2-7, with a possible D match to TRBD2 (6 bases). Per germline, CDR1 MNHGY and CDR2 SAAAGT. Trimming shortened V by 0 bases and J by 2 bases, and 11 bases separated the two germline ends. The CDR3 loop spans 15 amino acids. The CDR3 DNA sequence: TGTGCCAGCAGTTACTCCTCTGGGAGGACCTACGAGCAGTACTTC. Its protein is CASSYSSGRTYEQYF.

The V call is TRBV7-6, the J call TRBJ2-2; 10 bases line up with TRBD2. The CDR3 consists of 18 residues. Unmatched junction bases numbered 9, after V lost 4 bases and J lost 1 base. In germline, CDR1 is SGHVS, CDR2 FNYEAQ. The CDR3 DNA follows: TGTGCCAGCAGCTCAGCCGGGGCTAGCGGGGGGAACACCGGGGAGCTGTTTTTT. Translation gives CASSSAGASGGNTGELFF.

The CDR3 sequence is CASHRATNTEAFF. The CDR3, as DNA: TGTGCCAGCCACAGGGCCACGAACACTGAAGCTTTCTTT. V usage is TRBV6-5 and J usage is TRBJ1-1, with D possibly TRBD1 on 6 matching bases. The CDR3 is 13 amino acids. V dropped 8 bases and J dropped 1 base, with 11 bases sitting between them. Looked up from germline, CDR1 is MNHEY and CDR2 is SVGAGI.

The sample holds one count of this clone. V gene TRBV18 combines with J gene TRBJ1-2; TRBD1 agrees at 7 bases. Trimming cost V 3 bases and J 4 bases; bases outside gene matches: 2. From germline, CDR1 is KGHSH and CDR2 LQKENI. The CDR3 sequence is 13 residues long. CDR3 DNA sequence: TGTGCCAGCTCACCGGGACAGATCTATGGCTACACCTTC. Residues: CASSPGQIYGYTF.

The chain couples TRBV5-1 to TRBJ1-6; D uncertain. CDR1 and CDR2 from the germline V gene are SGHRS and YFSETQ. The CDR3 runs 14 residues. V lost 3 bases to trimming and J lost 0 bases, with 4 bases between them. This CDR3 is CASSSRSYNSPLHF. CDR3 nucleotides: TGCGCCAGCAGCTCCCGCTCCTATAATTCACCCCTCCACTTT. Together with reference TRBV5-1 and TRBJ1-6, the CDR3 gives the full variable domain: KAGVTQTPRYLIKTRGQQVTLSCSPISGHRSVSWYQQTPGQGLQFLFEYFSETQRNKGNFPGRFSGRQFSNSRSEMNVSTLELGDSALYLCASSSRSYNSPLHFGNGTRLTVT.

This sequence joins TRBV10-3 and TRBJ2-5; D unresolved. The germline V gene encodes CDR1 ENHRY and CDR2 SYGVKD. Trimming pared 3 bases from V and 4 bases from J, leaving 15 bases between. The CDR3 extends over 15 amino acids. The CDR3 loop is CAISEEIQRRETQYF. The CDR3 coding sequence is TGTGCCATCAGTGAAGAGATCCAGAGGAGAGAGACCCAGTACTTC.

This clone showed up just a few times. The rearrangement links TRBV3-1 (or the pseudogene TRBV3-2) to TRBJ1-2, with TRBD1 as a possible D gene (5 bases). Germline V CDR1 and CDR2: LGHDT, YNNKEL (reference sequence). Trimming removed 4 bases at V and 8 bases at J, with 23 bases between. The CDR3 totals 16 residues. The chain's CDR3 is CASSPIDSLGWGGYTF. The CDR3 DNA reads TGTGCCAGCAGCCCAATTGACAGTTTGGGATGGGGCGGCTACACCTTC.

The chain combines TRBV7-2 with TRBJ2-2; the D gene is possibly TRBD1 (5 bases). Trimming removed 2 bases at V and 0 bases at J, with 7 bases between. The CDR3 sequence is 15 residues long. Per germline, CDR1 SGHTA and CDR2 FQGNSA. CDR3 residues: CASSLIGANTGELFF. The CDR3 DNA sequence: TGTGCCAGCAGCTTAATAGGGGCGAACACCGGGGAGCTGTTTTTT.

J is TRBJ2-5 and V is TRBV11-2; D is unclear. V was clipped by 5 bases and J by 5 bases, with 12 bases between them. The CDR3 length is 13 residues. Per germline, CDR1 SGHAT and CDR2 FQNNGV. The CDR3 nucleotides read TGTGCCAGCAGCCCGGGTCCTGGGGAGACCCAGTACTTC. Its translation: CASSPGPGETQYF.

The genes are TRBV7-9 and TRBJ1-1; no firm D call. CDR1 is SEHNR, CDR2 FQNEAQ, per germline (reference sequence). The CDR3 contains 12 residues. V lost 3 bases to trimming and J lost 1 base, with 3 bases between them. The CDR3 DNA reads as TGTGCCAGCAGCTTCGGGAACACTGAAGCTTTCTTT. Its protein product is CASSFGNTEAFF. Full variable domain (rest looked up from reference TRBV7-9 and TRBJ1-1): DTGVSQNPRHKITKRGQNVTFRCDPISEHNRLYWYRQTLGQGPEFLTYFQNEAQLEKSRLLSDRFSAERPKGSFSTLEIQRTEQGDSAMYLCASSFGNTEAFFGQGTRLTVV.

The CDR3 region has the DNA TGTGCCAGCAGTCCGGGAGCGAACACTGAAGCTTTCTTT. Residues: CASSPGANTEAFF. This chain connects TRBV12-3 or TRBV12-4 to TRBJ1-1, with D unclear. The V end was cut by 5 bases, the J end by 1 base, with 8 bases between. The CDR3 is 13 residues long.

V and J are TRBV5-1 and TRBJ1-6; 7 bases agree with TRBD1. This CDR3 spans 15 amino acids. Per germline, CDR1 SGHRS and CDR2 YFSETQ. The J segment lost 9 bases and the V segment lost 0 bases, leaving 6 bases of the junction unmatched. This chain's CDR3 is CASSLGDSASSPLHF. CDR3 nucleotide sequence: TGCGCCAGCAGCTTGGGGGACAGTGCAAGTTCACCCCTCCACTTT.

The rearrangement links TRBV20-1 to TRBJ1-4, with 7 bases aligning to TRBD1. V dropped 3 bases and J dropped 7; count of bases not matched to a gene: 8. This CDR3 contains 14 residues. The germline V gene encodes CDR1 DFQATT and CDR2 SNEGSKA (reference sequence). CDR3 in DNA: TGCAGTGCTAGTATCGTGGCAGGGGGTGAAAAACTGTTTTTT. Amino acids: CSASIVAGGEKLFF.

The CDR3 nucleotides read TGTGCCAGCACCCCCAGGCAGAATAATTCACCCCTCCACTTT. It translates to CASTPRQNNSPLHF. This sequence joins TRBV6-6 and TRBJ1-6; D not resolved. Germline loops: CDR1 MNHNY, CDR2 SVGAGI (reference sequence). The CDR3 runs 14 residues. With 7 bases removed from V and 5 bases from J, the gap between germline ends came to 12 bases.

This clone was counted between two and nine times. V and J are TRBV6-5 and TRBJ1-5; possible D gene TRBD1, 5 bases. This CDR3 is built from 14 residues. The germline V gene has CDR1 MNHEY and CDR2 SVGAGI. The V and J ends lost 6 bases and 2 bases respectively, with 11 bases between them. CDR3 bases: TGTGCCAGCAGGGGTGGAGGGGGCAATCAGCCCCAGCATTTT. Amino acid sequence: CASRGGGGNQPQHF.

V usage is TRBV9 and J usage is TRBJ1-1; D unclear. Trimming took off 0 bases at V and 1 base at J, with 10 bases between the two ends. The CDR3 has 15 amino acids. CDR1 is SGDLS and CDR2 is YYNGEE in the germline V gene. The DNA for the CDR3 is TGTGCCAGCAGCGTAGGTGTGGTCGGGAACACTGAAGCTTTCTTT. It encodes CASSVGVVGNTEAFF. Together with reference TRBV9 and TRBJ1-1, the CDR3 gives the full variable domain: DSGVTQTPKHLITATGQRVTLRCSPRSGDLSVYWYQQSLDQGLQFLIQYYNGEERAKGNILERFSAQQFPDLHSELNLSSLELGDSALYFCASSVGVVGNTEAFFGQGTRLTVV.

This clone was recorded only once. The J gene is TRBJ2-7, the V gene TRBV20-1; 8 nucleotides align to TRBD2. The CDR3 covers 16 residues. Germline loops: CDR1 DFQATT, CDR2 SNEGSKA (reference sequence). Trimming took 3 bases from V and 4 from J; bases not matched to a gene: 14. CDR3 residues: CSASFQRGPGSYEQYF. The CDR3 bases are TGCAGTGCTAGTTTCCAGCGGGGGCCGGGGTCGTACGAGCAGTACTTC.

This chain links TRBV13 with TRBJ1-1, with 10 bases aligning to TRBD1. Germline CDR1 PRHDT, CDR2 FYEKMQ (reference sequence). V lost 5 bases, J lost 4 bases, and 4 bases stayed unmatched. The CDR3 runs 14 residues. Written as DNA, the CDR3 is TGTGCCAGCAGCGTGGGACAGGGGATCACTGAAGCTTTCTTT. Amino acids: CASSVGQGITEAFF.

The rearrangement joins TRBV6-5 to TRBJ1-2, with 11 positions matching TRBD1. CDR3 length: 14 amino acids. Germline CDR1 and CDR2: MNHEY and SVGAGI. V was clipped by 6 bases and J by 7 bases; unmatched bases: 7. The CDR3 nucleotides are TGTGCCAGCAGCCCGGACAGGGGGCCTTTTGGCTACACCTTC. It translates to CASSPDRGPFGYTF.

V gene TRBV6-4 combines with J gene TRBJ2-7; D gene uncertain. CDR3 length: 12 residues. Germline CDR1 reads MRHNA; CDR2 reads SNTAGT. V lost 8 bases and J lost 0, with 8 bases in between. In nucleotides, the CDR3 is TGTGCCAGCCTCCTAGTCTCCTACGAGCAGTACTTC. The encoded protein is CASLLVSYEQYF.

The V gene is TRBV12-3 or TRBV12-4, the J gene TRBJ2-7; 9 positions agree with TRBD1. V lost 5 bases, J lost 6 bases, and 5 bases stayed unmatched. This CDR3 is built from 13 residues. CDR3 loop: CASSPTTGGEQYF. CDR3 DNA: TGTGCCAGCAGTCCTACGACAGGGGGCGAGCAGTACTTC.

V is TRBV13 and J is TRBJ1-6; no clear D gene. V was cut by 2 bases and J by 10 bases, with 15 bases left in between. The CDR3 has 15 amino acids. Germline CDR1 is PRHDT and CDR2 is FYEKMQ (reference sequence). The CDR3 loop is CASSLNEGLGSPLHF. The DNA of the CDR3 is TGTGCCAGCAGCTTAAACGAGGGCTTGGGATCACCCCTCCACTTT.

The chain recombines TRBV2 with TRBJ1-3; D gene ambiguous. CDR3 size: 12 residues. V gave up 7 bases and J gave up 4 bases, with 8 bases separating them. Germline CDR1 is SNHLY and CDR2 is FYNNEI. CDR3 nucleotides: TGTGCCAGCATTGAGTCGGGAAACACCATATATTTT. Translated: CASIESGNTIYF.

The CDR3 nucleotides are TGTGCCAGCTCACGGGACAGGGGGTACTATGGCTACACCTTC. This codes for CASSRDRGYYGYTF. V is TRBV18 and J is TRBJ1-2, with 11 bases lining up with TRBD1. The J segment lost 3 bases and the V segment lost 4 bases, leaving 1 base of the junction unmatched. This CDR3 comprises 14 residues. Germline V gives CDR1 KGHSH, CDR2 LQKENI.

Turning to this clone: The DNA is left out, because the CDR3 cannot be placed on it with certainty; the CDR3 is given as TCRdb lists it. The chain couples TRBV6-5 to TRBJ1-5; the table's TRBD1 call for D was not verified on the DNA. The CDR3 totals 15 residues, both ends included. Looked up from germline, CDR1 is MNHEY and CDR2 is SVGAGI. CDR3 amino acids: CASSSSHRENQPQHF.

The chain links TRBV2 to TRBJ1-5; 9 positions agree with TRBD1. The ends lost 6 bases at V and 2 bases at J; junction bases unmatched: 14. Germline V CDR1 and CDR2: SNHLY, FYNNEI. The CDR3 sequence is 18 residues long. CDR3 DNA sequence: TGTGCCAGCAGCGAGTCGGGACAGGGAGGTATGGGCAATCAGCCCCAGCATTTT. This translates into CASSESGQGGMGNQPQHF.

The chain has TRBV12-3 or TRBV12-4 and TRBJ2-7, with D hard to call. V was trimmed by 2 bases and J by 5 bases, leaving 4 bases between them. This CDR3 has 11 residues. The CDR3 reads CASSLSNEQYF. CDR3 DNA: TGTGCCAGCAGTTTATCAAACGAGCAGTACTTC.

The chain couples TRBV19 to TRBJ2-3; maybe TRBD2 (5 bases). CDR1 and CDR2 (germline): LNHDA, SQIVND (reference sequence). The CDR3 has 15 amino acids. V was trimmed by 5 bases and J by 3 bases, leaving 15 bases between them. Written as DNA, the CDR3 is TGTGCCAGTAGTCCCCGAGGGCTTAGGACAGATACGCAGTATTTT. It is translated as CASSPRGLRTDTQYF.

This chain connects TRBV6-1 to TRBJ2-7, with TRBD1 identical over 7 bases. The CDR3 runs to 15 residues. The germline V gene encodes CDR1 MNHNS and CDR2 SASEGT. Trimming cost V 2 bases and J 7 bases; bases outside gene matches: 11. The CDR3 is CASSEILDRSQEQYF. CDR3 in DNA: TGTGCCAGCAGTGAAATCTTGGACAGGTCCCAAGAGCAGTACTTC.

V gene TRBV24-1 combines with J gene TRBJ2-3; TRBD1 matches 8 bases. Germline CDR1 is KGHDR and CDR2 is SFDVKD. The J segment lost 2 bases and the V segment lost 7 bases, leaving 7 bases of the junction unmatched. The CDR3 spans 15 residues. The CDR3, as DNA: TGTGCCACCAGCAGCACAGGGGGGCTCACAGATACGCAGTATTTT. Residues: CATSSTGGLTDTQYF.

This clone has just one count. The gene calls are TRBV12-5 and TRBJ2-1; TRBD2 matches 7 bases. The V gene end was trimmed by 1 base and the J gene end by 6 bases; junction bases not matched to a gene: 0. This CDR3 has 13 residues. In germline, CDR1 is LGHNT, CDR2 FRNRAP. DNA of the CDR3: TGTGCTAGTGGTTTGGGGACTAGCAATGAGCAGTTCTTC. Protein: CASGLGTSNEQFF.